A single sample is the source of the 22 T cell receptor beta chains below, sequenced in a study of T cell changes during pregnancy in multiple sclerosis. Assay used: immunoSEQ multiplex PCR; TCRdb lists only in-frame clones, some missing. The sample holds 90,000 to 130,000 clones; about 93% are singletons and the top ten take roughly 1.4%. Sequences were derived from peripheral blood, sampled in the third trimester of pregnancy. The receptors stem from a female donor with multiple sclerosis, enrolled in a pregnancy study.

The J gene is TRBJ1-1, the V gene TRBV6-5; D unresolved. V was cut by 2 bases and J by 4 bases, with 8 bases left in between. The CDR3 is made up of 13 amino acids. In germline, CDR1 is MNHEY, CDR2 SVGAGI. For the CDR3, the DNA is TGTGCCAGCAGTTACGCCGGTGTCACTGAAGCTTTCTTT. Translated, it gives CASSYAGVTEAFF.

This rearrangement joins TRBV30 to TRBJ2-2, with D perhaps TRBD2 (6 bases). CDR1 is GTSNPN and CDR2 is SVGIG in the germline V gene (reference sequence). V lost 7 bases and J lost 5, with 17 bases in between. There are 14 residues in the CDR3. The CDR3 DNA follows: TGTGCCTATAATGCGGGGCTAATTACCGGGGAGCTGTTTTTT. It codes for CAYNAGLITGELFF.

The chain recombines TRBV18 with TRBJ1-1, with D possibly TRBD1 on 6 matching bases. CDR1 and CDR2 (germline): KGHSH, LQKENI. V lost 1 base and J 0 bases, leaving 12 bases between the germline ends. The CDR3 has 16 residues. The CDR3 spells CASSPRGPLMNTEAFF. For the CDR3, the DNA is TGTGCCAGCTCACCACGGGGGCCCTTGATGAACACTGAAGCTTTCTTT.

In this sample, this clone turned up a few times. This rearrangement joins TRBV7-3 to TRBJ2-5; 15 nucleotides align to TRBD2. CDR1 and CDR2 from the germline V gene are SGHTA and FQGTGA. The CDR3 sequence is 16 residues long. With V trimmed by 4 bases and J by 5 bases, 5 bases remained unmatched. As DNA, the CDR3 is TGTGCCAGCAGCTACGGACTAGCGGGAGGGAGCGAGACCCAGTACTTC. This codes for CASSYGLAGGSETQYF.

DNA for the CDR3: TGTGCCAGCAGTGAAGAAGGGAGGGGGTGGCAGCCCCAGCATTTT. Its translation: CASSEEGRGWQPQHF. The chain recombines TRBV6-1 with TRBJ1-5, with D possibly being TRBD1 (6 bases). The CDR3 length is 15 residues. V dropped 1 base and J dropped 7 bases, with 14 bases sitting between them. The germline gives CDR1 MNHNS, CDR2 SASEGT.

This rearrangement joins TRBV5-6 to TRBJ2-2, with 7 bases matching TRBD1. The CDR3 length is 15 residues. Germline-derived CDR1 and CDR2 are SGHDT and YYEEEE. The junction had 4 bases not matched to a gene; V was cut back by 3 bases and J by 2 bases. The CDR3 spells CASSSGTANTGELFF. DNA for the CDR3: TGTGCCAGCAGCTCCGGGACAGCCAACACCGGGGAGCTGTTTTTT.

The chain links TRBV5-1 to TRBJ2-3; 13 nucleotides align to TRBD2. V trimming: 4 bases; J trimming: 4 bases; junction bases outside the gene matches: 6. Germline CDR1 reads SGHRS; CDR2 reads YFSETQ. The CDR3 extends over 16 amino acids. CDR3: CASSPTSGGAPDTQYF. The CDR3 region has the DNA TGCGCCAGCAGCCCAACTAGCGGGGGGGCCCCAGATACGCAGTATTTT.

The J gene is TRBJ2-1, the V gene TRBV15; 8 bases match TRBD2. The CDR3 consists of 15 residues. Germline CDR1 LNHNV, CDR2 YYDKDF (reference sequence). V lost 0 bases and J lost 7; bases outside the gene matches: 5. The CDR3 here is CATSRDRGGQNEQFF. The CDR3 DNA follows: TGTGCCACCAGCAGAGATCGGGGGGGGCAGAATGAGCAGTTCTTC.

Only one count was recorded for this clone. The chain employs TRBV19 and TRBJ2-3; the D gene is possibly TRBD2 (6 bases). The CDR3 sequence is 16 residues long. The V end lost 1 base, the J end lost 4 bases, and 15 bases lay between the germline ends. Germline CDR1 reads LNHDA; CDR2 reads SQIVND (reference sequence). CDR3 nucleotides: TGTGCCAGTAGTATAGGTGGGACTTTGAGAGCAGATACGCAGTATTTT. It yields the protein CASSIGGTLRADTQYF.

This chain uses TRBV9 with TRBJ2-5; D is perhaps TRBD2 (6 bases). Trimming pared 3 bases from V and 5 bases from J, leaving 14 bases between. This CDR3 region has 14 residues. The V gene's germline CDR1 is SGDLS and CDR2 YYNGEE. CDR3 DNA sequence: TGTGCCAGCAGCGGACTCCCCCGGGGGGAGACCCAGTACTTC. Protein: CASSGLPRGETQYF.

This chain uses TRBV27 with TRBJ1-6; D is undetermined. V lost 3 bases, J lost 10 bases, and 13 bases lay in between. The CDR3 totals 14 residues. CDR1 is MNHEY, CDR2 SMNVEV, per germline (reference sequence). DNA of the CDR3: TGTGCCAGCAGTTTTACGGGCTCGGGGTCACCCCTCCACTTT. Translating gives CASSFTGSGSPLHF.

This chain connects TRBV2 to TRBJ1-5; the match to TRBD1 covers 7 bases. J gave up 4 bases and V 7 bases, and 4 bases lay outside the gene matches. The CDR3 covers 13 residues. CDR1 and CDR2 (germline): SNHLY, FYNNEI. CDR3 loop: CASKQTGNQPQHF. Written as DNA, the CDR3 is TGTGCCAGCAAACAGACAGGGAATCAGCCCCAGCATTTT.

The rearrangement uses TRBV7-6 and TRBJ2-6; D is perhaps TRBD2 (6 bases). V was shortened by 2 bases and J by 0 bases, with 11 bases between the two germline ends. The CDR3 contains 17 residues. CDR1 is SGHVS and CDR2 is FNYEAQ in the germline V gene. The CDR3 DNA sequence: TGTGCCAGCAGCTTATCGGCCGGGGGCTCTGGGGCCAACGTCCTGACTTTC. This gives the protein CASSLSAGGSGANVLTF.

This clone was detected only once. V gene TRBV2 combines with J gene TRBJ1-2; the D gene is possibly TRBD1 (5 bases). The CDR3 consists of 11 residues. The germline V gene encodes CDR1 SNHLY and CDR2 FYNNEI. Trimming stripped 4 bases from V and 5 bases from J, with 5 bases between. CDR3 in DNA: TGTGCCAGCAGTGCAGGGTATGGCTACACCTTC. This encodes CASSAGYGYTF.

This chain links TRBV2 with TRBJ2-1; 9 bases map to TRBD2. Germline V gene lookup returns CDR1 SNHLY and CDR2 FYNNEI. V dropped 5 bases and J dropped 6; count of bases not matched to a gene: 8. The CDR3 is made up of 15 amino acids. Written as DNA, the CDR3 is TGTGCCAGCAGTCTACTAGCGGGTGTGACCAATGAGCAGTTCTTC. This sequence encodes CASSLLAGVTNEQFF. Full variable domain (remainder filled in from reference TRBV2 and TRBJ2-1): EPEVTQTPSHQVTQMGQEVILRCVPISNHLYFYWYRQILGQKVEFLVSFYNNEISEKSEIFDDQFSVERPDGSNFTLKIRSTKLEDSAMYFCASSLLAGVTNEQFFGPGTRLTVL.

In this sample, this clone turned up a few times. V is TRBV5-1 and J is TRBJ2-2, with 9 bases matching TRBD2. This CDR3 contains 15 residues. Germline values: CDR1 SGHRS, CDR2 YFSETQ. Trimming removed 0 bases from V and 4 bases from J; junction bases left unmatched: 1. The CDR3 DNA reads TGCGCCAGCAGCTTGGGCGGGAGGGCCACCGGGGAGCTGTTTTTT. Its protein is CASSLGGRATGELFF.

This clone was recorded only once. The chain uses TRBV5-8 and TRBJ1-2; D remains unclear. Germline CDR1 reads SGHTS; CDR2 reads YDEGEE. The length of the CDR3 is 15 residues. Trimming shortened V by 2 bases and J by 4 bases, and 15 bases separated the two germline ends. In nucleotides, the CDR3 is TGTGCCAGCAGCTTCGCATCGGTCTCTTCCTATGGCTACACCTTC. This translates into CASSFASVSSYGYTF.

V and J are TRBV9 and TRBJ1-1; D gene uncertain. V shed 4 bases and J shed 3 bases, with 16 bases lying between them. CDR3 length equals 15 residues. CDR1 is SGDLS and CDR2 is YYNGEE in the germline V gene. The DNA for the CDR3 is TGTGCCAGCAGCCCCCGACCGGAGTGGGACACTGAAGCTTTCTTT. Its protein product is CASSPRPEWDTEAFF.

This clone was counted only a few times. V gene TRBV5-1 combines with J gene TRBJ1-4; the D gene is possibly TRBD1 (5 bases). V was cut by 4 bases and J by 2 bases, with 12 bases left in between. This CDR3 is 15 amino acids long. Germline loops: CDR1 SGHRS, CDR2 YFSETQ. In DNA, the CDR3 is TGCGCCAGCAGCCCCACAGGTTCCACTAATGAAAAACTGTTTTTT. This codes for CASSPTGSTNEKLFF.

The chain recombines TRBV10-2 with TRBJ1-4, with 8 bases lining up with TRBD1. The CDR3 is 12 amino acids. Germline assignment: CDR1 WSHSY and CDR2 SAAADI. After removal of 4 bases from V and 8 bases from J, the junction contained 0 bases not matched to a gene. The CDR3 here is CASSGQGEKLFF. DNA of the CDR3: TGCGCCAGCAGTGGACAGGGGGAAAAACTGTTTTTT.

The rearrangement uses TRBV5-1 and TRBJ1-1; maybe TRBD1 (5 bases). Trimming pared 4 bases from V and 0 bases from J, leaving 10 bases between. CDR3 length: 14 residues. In germline, CDR1 is SGHRS, CDR2 YFSETQ. The CDR3 is CASSIDSLNTEAFF. The CDR3 coding sequence is TGCGCCAGCAGCATTGACAGTTTGAACACTGAAGCTTTCTTT.

CDR3 coding DNA: TGCGCCAGCAGCATTAGTTTTTCCGGGGAGCTGTTTTTT. It yields the protein CASSISFSGELFF. V usage is TRBV5-1 and J usage is TRBJ2-2; no firm D call. The CDR3 is made up of 13 amino acids. Germline V gene sequence: CDR1 SGHRS, CDR2 YFSETQ. V gave up 4 bases and J gave up 6 bases, with 10 bases separating them.